These 10 T cell receptor beta chains share one sample of origin, sequenced in a study of blood T cell repertoires in COVID-19. The data were produced by immunoSEQ multiplex PCR, yet TCRdb's version contains in-frame clones alone and is incomplete. The sample comprises some 300,000 clones, more than 70% of which are singletons, and around 2% rests with the top ten. The specimen sequenced was PBMCs or T cells enriched from blood (not recorded which). These receptor sequences come from a woman aged 55-69 years in a cohort exposed to, infected with or recovered from COVID-19 (not recorded which).

This chain joins TRBV9 and TRBJ2-1; TRBD1 aligns across 12 bases. The CDR3 sequence is 15 residues long. V was pared by 2 bases and J by 7 bases, with 4 bases of the junction left unmatched. Per the germline V gene, CDR1 is SGDLS and CDR2 is YYNGEE. The CDR3 region is CASSVPGQGANEQFF. CDR3 in DNA: TGTGCCAGCAGCGTTCCGGGACAGGGGGCGAATGAGCAGTTCTTC.

The chain uses TRBV28 and TRBJ1-1, with a weak D call TRBD1 (5 bases). CDR3 length: 12 residues. V was cut by 8 bases and J by 2 bases, with 9 bases left in between. CDR1 and CDR2 (germline): MDHEN, SYDVKM. Here the CDR3 reads CASLGQNTEAFF. The CDR3 DNA follows: TGTGCCAGCCTCGGACAAAACACTGAAGCTTTCTTT.

The chain carries TRBV7-8 and TRBJ2-7; D call uncertain. V lost 5 bases, J lost 3 bases, and 11 bases lay in between. This CDR3 region has 13 residues. CDR1 is SGHVS, CDR2 FQNEAQ, per germline. The CDR3 DNA is TGTGCCAGCAGCCCTGAACTATACTACGAGCAGTACTTC. Translation: CASSPELYYEQYF.

The rearrangement links TRBV28 to TRBJ1-6; 7 nucleotides line up with TRBD1. Trimming removed 4 bases from V and 7 bases from J; junction bases left unmatched: 19. Germline loops: CDR1 MDHEN, CDR2 SYDVKM. The CDR3 covers 19 residues. The CDR3 here is CASSSGVGGGQLRNSPLHF. The CDR3 nucleotides are TGTGCCAGCAGTTCGGGTGTCGGAGGGGGCCAACTAAGAAATTCACCCCTCCACTTT.

The chain has TRBV6-2 or TRBV6-3 and TRBJ2-3; TRBD2 is a possible D gene (5 bases). The V end was cut by 2 bases, the J end by 4 bases, with 7 bases between. CDR3 size: 13 residues. Germline V gene sequence: CDR1 MNHEY, CDR2 SVGEGT. In DNA, the CDR3 is TGTGCCAGCAGTTACAGGGAGCCAGATACGCAGTATTTT. Amino acids: CASSYREPDTQYF.

The chain links TRBV7-8 to TRBJ2-3; TRBD1 agrees at 7 bases. The V and J ends lost 6 bases and 3 bases, in that order; junction bases with no gene match: 6. The CDR3 covers 14 residues. Per the germline V gene, CDR1 is SGHVS and CDR2 is FQNEAQ. The CDR3 spells CASRNRGWTDTQYF. The DNA of the CDR3 is TGTGCCAGCAGGAACAGGGGTTGGACAGATACGCAGTATTTT.

The genes are TRBV7-9 and TRBJ1-2; D unclear. V was shortened by 4 bases and J by 2 bases, with 11 bases between the two germline ends. The germline V gene has CDR1 SEHNR and CDR2 FQNEAQ (reference sequence). The CDR3 is made up of 14 amino acids. The CDR3 loop is CASSSNTLNYGYTF. CDR3 in DNA: TGTGCCAGCAGCTCGAACACCCTGAACTATGGCTACACCTTC. Looking up the rest from reference TRBV7-9 and TRBJ1-2 gives the full variable domain: DTGVSQNPRHKITKRGQNVTFRCDPISEHNRLYWYRQTLGQGPEFLTYFQNEAQLEKSRLLSDRFSAERPKGSFSTLEIQRTEQGDSAMYLCASSSNTLNYGYTFGSGTRLTVV.

The V and J genes are TRBV4-2 and TRBJ1-2; 8 nucleotides agree with TRBD1. CDR3 length: 15 residues. With V trimmed by 4 bases and J by 1 base, 5 bases remained unmatched. From germline, CDR1 is LGHNA and CDR2 YNFKEQ. DNA for the CDR3: TGTGCCAGCAGCCTTGGACAGGGAGATAACTATGGCTACACCTTC. This encodes CASSLGQGDNYGYTF.

V and J are TRBV28 and TRBJ1-6; D gene unclear. V lost 1 base and J lost 5, with 9 bases in between. Per germline, CDR1 MDHEN and CDR2 SYDVKM. The length of the CDR3 is 15 residues. The CDR3 reads CASSLLGTNNSPLHF. The CDR3 region has the DNA TGTGCCAGCAGTTTATTGGGCACCAATAATTCACCCCTCCACTTT. The complete variable domain, with remaining parts taken from reference TRBV28 and TRBJ1-6, reads DVKVTQSSRYLVKRTGEKVFLECVQDMDHENMFWYRQDPGLGLRLIYFSYDVKMKEKGDIPEGYSVSREKKERFSLILESASTNQTSMYLCASSLLGTNNSPLHFGNGTRLTVT.

The chain uses TRBV5-1 and TRBJ1-1; 9 bases are shared with TRBD1. The CDR3 extends over 16 amino acids. Germline CDR1 SGHRS, CDR2 YFSETQ. After removal of 2 bases from V and 0 bases from J, the junction contained 5 bases not matched to a gene. CDR3 DNA sequence: TGCGCCAGCAGCTTAACAGGGGGCCTCATGAACACTGAAGCTTTCTTT. Its translation is CASSLTGGLMNTEAFF.